This TCR beta chain was identified in a study of identical twins. Only a few counts were recorded for this clonotype. Its antigen is as yet unknown. This CDR3 contains 17 residues. The trim removed 0 bases at V and 4 bases at J, leaving 11 bases unmatched. Germline V lookup: CDR1 SGHRS, CDR2 YFSETQ. TCRdb redid the calling of the 5' RACE reads with MiXCR, one entry per CDR3 protein. This table holds 310,000 or so distinct CDR3 sequences, roughly 8.6% found once. General study points: Twins' surplus sharing was weaker for beta out-of-frame sequences. Researchers reported excess low generation probability among twin-shared out-of-frame alpha sequences.

These data also formed part of another study, on yellow fever vaccine responses in identical twins. That paper adds: The authors reported partly convergent, partly personalized vaccine responses in identical twins.

Sequenced material: memory (CD45RO+) T cells sorted from blood. The sequence came from a young woman in good health. The V call is TRBV5-1, the J call TRBJ2-3; 7 nucleotides line up with TRBD2. The DNA of the CDR3 is TGCGCCAGCAGCTTGGGAGCGGGGAACGGGGTATCAGATACGCAGTATTTT. Protein sequence: CASSLGAGNGVSDTQYF.